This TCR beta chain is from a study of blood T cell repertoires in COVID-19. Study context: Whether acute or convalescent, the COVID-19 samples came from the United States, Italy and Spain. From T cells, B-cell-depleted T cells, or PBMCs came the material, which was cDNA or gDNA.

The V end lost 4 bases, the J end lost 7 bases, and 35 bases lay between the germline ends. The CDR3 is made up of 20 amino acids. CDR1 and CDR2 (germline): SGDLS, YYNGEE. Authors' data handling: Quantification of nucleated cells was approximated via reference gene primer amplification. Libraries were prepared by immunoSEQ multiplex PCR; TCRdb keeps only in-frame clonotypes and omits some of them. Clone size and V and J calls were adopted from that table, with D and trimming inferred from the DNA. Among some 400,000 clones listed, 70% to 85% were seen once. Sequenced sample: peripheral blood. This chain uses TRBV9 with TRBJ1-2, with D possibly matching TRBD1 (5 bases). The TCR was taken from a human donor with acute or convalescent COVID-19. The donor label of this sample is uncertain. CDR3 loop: CASSPRSGGDSQTFYAGYTF. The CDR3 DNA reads TGTGCCAGCAGCCCCAGAAGCGGGGGAGACTCACAAACCTTCTATGCTGGCTACACCTTC. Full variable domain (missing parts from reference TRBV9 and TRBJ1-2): DSGVTQTPKHLITATGQRVTLRCSPRSGDLSVYWYQQSLDQGLQFLIQYYNGEERAKGNILERFSAQQFPDLHSELNLSSLELGDSALYFCASSPRSGGDSQTFYAGYTFGSGTRLTVV.